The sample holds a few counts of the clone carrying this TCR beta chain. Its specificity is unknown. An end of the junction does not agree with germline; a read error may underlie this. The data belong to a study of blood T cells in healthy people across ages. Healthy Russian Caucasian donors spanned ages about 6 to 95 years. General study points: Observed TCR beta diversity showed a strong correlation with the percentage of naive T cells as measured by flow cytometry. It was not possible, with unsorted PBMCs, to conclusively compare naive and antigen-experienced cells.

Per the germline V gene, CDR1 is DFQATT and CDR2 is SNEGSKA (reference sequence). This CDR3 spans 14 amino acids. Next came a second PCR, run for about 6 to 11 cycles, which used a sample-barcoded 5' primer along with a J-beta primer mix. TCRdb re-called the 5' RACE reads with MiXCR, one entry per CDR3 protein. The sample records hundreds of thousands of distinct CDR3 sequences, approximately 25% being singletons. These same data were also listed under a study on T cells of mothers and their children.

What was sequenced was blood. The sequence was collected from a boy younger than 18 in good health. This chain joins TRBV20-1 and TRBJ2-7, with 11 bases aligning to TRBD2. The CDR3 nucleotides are TGCAGTGCTCCCGGGACTAGCGGATTATACGGGCAGTACTTC. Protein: CSAPGTSGLYGQYF.